The 12 T cell receptor beta chains reported below all come from one sample, sequenced in a study of T cell responses to AZD1222 COVID-19 vaccine. Measured with immunoSEQ multiplex PCR; TCRdb has only the in-frame clones, and not every one. The sample yields about 140,000 clones, about 90% seen once. Sequencing was performed on peripheral blood, taken on day 0 of AZD1222 vaccination. The receptors stem from an adult in good health.

This sequence joins TRBV7-2 and TRBJ1-1, with TRBD1 matching 8 bases. After removal of 0 bases from V and 3 bases from J, the junction contained 15 bases not matched to a gene. Per the germline V gene, CDR1 is SGHTA and CDR2 is FQGNSA. The CDR3 covers 19 residues. CDR3 sequence: CASSLARQGRGRMHTEAFF. CDR3 in DNA: TGTGCCAGCAGCTTAGCAAGGCAGGGCAGGGGGCGGATGCACACTGAAGCTTTCTTT. The whole variable domain, filled in from reference TRBV7-2 and TRBJ1-1, reads GAGVSQSPSNKVTEKGKDVELRCDPISGHTALYWYRQSLGQGLEFLIYFQGNSAPDKSGLPSDRFSAERTGGSVSTLTIQRTQQEDSAVYLCASSLARQGRGRMHTEAFFGQGTRLTVV.

The J gene is TRBJ1-4, the V gene TRBV11-2; 7 bases are a match to TRBD1. Unmatched junction bases numbered 10, after V lost 5 bases and J lost 4 bases. Looked up from germline, CDR1 is SGHAT and CDR2 is FQNNGV. CDR3 length: 16 residues. The CDR3 coding sequence is TGTGCCAGCAGCCCAGGGGGGGGCGAGGTTAATGAAAAACTGTTTTTT. Translated: CASSPGGGEVNEKLFF.

This clone was counted a few times. The gene calls are TRBV6-2 or TRBV6-3 and TRBJ2-7; no clear D gene. The germline V gene encodes CDR1 MNHEY and CDR2 SVGEGT. This CDR3 spans 15 amino acids. Trimming took 5 bases from V and 4 from J, leaving 18 bases between them. As DNA, the CDR3 is TGTGCCAGCAGTCCCGATCTGGGTTTAACTTACGAGCAGTACTTC. Translation: CASSPDLGLTYEQYF.

This clone has only one observation. The chain employs TRBV7-8 and TRBJ2-6, with 11 positions matching TRBD1. CDR1 SGHVS and CDR2 FQNEAQ come from the germline V gene. The CDR3 is 19 residues long. V trimming: 5 bases; J trimming: 1 base; junction bases outside the gene matches: 10. The CDR3 sequence: CASSKDRGRVLSGANVLTF. The CDR3 region has the DNA TGTGCCAGCAGCAAGGACAGGGGGCGAGTTTTATCTGGGGCCAACGTCCTGACTTTC.

The chain joins TRBV19 to TRBJ2-1; maybe TRBD1 (5 bases). The germline V gene has CDR1 LNHDA and CDR2 SQIVND (reference sequence). V was pared by 6 bases and J by 6 bases, with 12 bases between. The CDR3 is 13 residues long. CDR3 sequence: CASSAQGVNEQFF. CDR3 sequence (DNA): TGTGCCAGTAGCGCCCAAGGGGTCAATGAGCAGTTCTTC. The whole variable domain, remainder taken from reference TRBV19 and TRBJ2-1, is DGGITQSPKYLFRKEGQNVTLSCEQNLNHDAMYWYRQDPGQGLRLIYYSQIVNDFQKGDIAEGYSVSREKKESFPLTVTSAQKNPTAFYLCASSAQGVNEQFFGPGTRLTVL.

This chain's CDR3 is CASNSWGGYEQYF. In nucleotides, the CDR3 is TGTGCCAGCAATTCATGGGGCGGCTACGAGCAGTACTTC. The rearrangement uses TRBV7-2 and TRBJ2-7, with a weak D call TRBD1 (5 bases). V lost 7 bases to trimming and J lost 3 bases, with 13 bases between them. In germline, CDR1 is SGHTA, CDR2 FQGNSA. The CDR3 is 13 residues long.

This clone was detected only a few times. The chain is built from TRBV10-3 and TRBJ1-6, with D unclear. The germline CDR1 and CDR2 sequences are ENHRY and SYGVKD. This CDR3 region has 14 residues. V dropped 2 bases and J dropped 7 bases, with 9 bases sitting between them. The CDR3 DNA reads TGTGCCATCAGTGAGAACTTTCTCAATTCACCCCTCCACTTT. It codes for CAISENFLNSPLHF.

This clone was detected once. This rearrangement joins TRBV6-5 to TRBJ1-1; TRBD1 aligns across 10 bases. The CDR3 sequence is 15 residues long. The V and J ends lost 2 bases and 5 bases, in that order; junction bases with no gene match: 5. The germline V gene has CDR1 MNHEY and CDR2 SVGAGI. CDR3 loop: CASSYGTGDGTEAFF. In DNA, the CDR3 is TGTGCCAGCAGTTACGGGACAGGGGACGGTACTGAAGCTTTCTTT.

Written as DNA, the CDR3 is TGTGCCAGCAGCACCAGGACAGGATTACGGCAAGAGCAGTACTTC. Protein: CASSTRTGLRQEQYF. This rearrangement joins TRBV7-9 to TRBJ2-7, with TRBD1 identical over 7 bases. The V and J ends lost 5 bases and 7 bases, in that order; junction bases with no gene match: 14. CDR1 and CDR2 (germline): SEHNR, FQNEAQ (reference sequence). This CDR3 has 15 residues.

V is TRBV27 and J is TRBJ2-2; D could derive from TRBD1 or TRBD2 (5 bases each). Germline V lookup: CDR1 MNHEY, CDR2 SMNVEV (reference sequence). This CDR3 comprises 16 residues. Trimming took 2 bases from V and 1 from J, leaving 11 bases between them. The CDR3 bases are TGTGCCAGCAGTTTACGAGGGGCCCTGAACACCGGGGAGCTGTTTTTT. Amino acids: CASSLRGALNTGELFF.

V gene TRBV14 combines with J gene TRBJ2-6; tentatively, D is TRBD2 (5 bases). Germline CDR1 is SGHDN and CDR2 is FVKESK. The CDR3 spans 18 residues. Deletions cut 2 bases from V and 0 bases from J, with 14 bases between. The CDR3 DNA follows: TGTGCCAGCAGCCAATTCGGGGAGCGTCCCTCTGGGGCCAACGTCCTGACTTTC. This gives the protein CASSQFGERPSGANVLTF. Full variable domain (outside the CDR3, taken from reference TRBV14 and TRBJ2-6): EAGVTQFPSHSVIEKGQTVTLRCDPISGHDNLYWYRRVMGKEIKFLLHFVKESKQDESGMPNNRFLAERTGGTYSTLKVQPAELEDSGVYFCASSQFGERPSGANVLTFGAGSRLTVL.

This clone appeared a single time. The J gene is TRBJ1-5, the V gene TRBV3-1 (or the pseudogene TRBV3-2), with a weak D call TRBD1 (5 bases). Germline V gene lookup returns CDR1 LGHDT and CDR2 YNNKEL (reference sequence). V was clipped by 5 bases and J by 9 bases, with 17 bases between them. The CDR3 extends over 14 amino acids. CDR3 sequence: CASSIGTPPGPQHF. In DNA form, the CDR3 reads TGTGCCAGCAGCATTGGGACCCCTCCGGGGCCCCAGCATTTT.